This T cell receptor beta chain emerged from a study of T cells in tuberculosis. Looking at the study overall: Sequenced TCRs come from CD1B-GMM tetramer-binding T cells.

TCRdb's table, derived via immunoSEQ multiplex PCR, lists solely in-frame clones and lacks some. This sample has roughly 30,000 clones; more than 85% occur once, and the top ten carry 2.2%. Germline V gene lookup returns CDR1 MNHEY and CDR2 SMNVEV (reference sequence). After removal of 2 bases from V and 13 bases from J, the junction contained 2 bases not matched to a gene. The CDR3 is made up of 12 amino acids. Each clinical donor contributed on average around 92,000 T cells from unsorted cryopreserved PBMC. The sample comprised PBMCs. This TCR was recovered from a donor between 10 and 35 years old with latent tuberculosis or without tuberculosis infection. This sequence joins TRBV27 and TRBJ2-3; TRBD1 agrees at 11 bases. In DNA, the CDR3 is TGTGCCAGCAGTTTAGTGGGACAGGGGGAGTATTTT. Translating gives CASSLVGQGEYF.